The clone carrying this T cell receptor beta chain was recorded only once. These data originate in a study of shared clonotypes between healthy human individuals. J was trimmed by 6 bases and V by 0 bases; bases with no gene match: 6. This CDR3 spans 15 amino acids. Germline V gene lookup returns CDR1 SGHRS and CDR2 YFSETQ. Original methodology: ImmunoSEQ junction-only sequences lacked quality scores, so their filtering differed. TCRdb keeps only in-frame clones here, not all; method: immunoSEQ multiplex PCR. For V, J and clone size, that table is used; D and trimming come from the DNA. Of 1,500,000 or so clones listed, around 95% are singletons.

Sequenced: naive CD4+ T cells sorted from blood. The subset was: CD45RA+ positively selected. The J gene is TRBJ2-7, the V gene TRBV5-1; 10 bases line up with TRBD1. The TCR was taken from a man aged 25 to 40 in good health. The DNA for the CDR3 is TGCGCCAGCAGCTTGGTTGGGACAGGGGTAGGCGAGCAGTACTTC. Protein: CASSLVGTGVGEQYF. Full variable domain (remainder filled in from reference TRBV5-1 and TRBJ2-7): KAGVTQTPRYLIKTRGQQVTLSCSPISGHRSVSWYQQTPGQGLQFLFEYFSETQRNKGNFPGRFSGRQFSNSRSEMNVSTLELGDSALYLCASSLVGTGVGEQYFGPGTRLTVT.